This T cell receptor beta chain was observed in a study of identifying expanded T cells in peripheral blood. Deletions cut 7 bases from V and 0 bases from J, with 14 bases between. The CDR3 totals 15 residues. Germline loops: CDR1 MNHNS, CDR2 SASEGT. Sequencing used immunoSEQ multiplex PCR; TCRdb keeps in-frame clones, though not all of them. The sample includes tens of thousands of clones, about 91% of them seen just once. The sequencing sample was made of blood. The clonotype originates from a person aged 18 to 70 in good health. This chain joins TRBV6-1 and TRBJ2-3; D may be TRBD2 (5 bases). The CDR3 nucleotides are TGTGCCAGCACCCAAGCAAGGACTAGCACAGATACGCAGTATTTT. Encoded protein: CASTQARTSTDTQYF.